This TCR beta chain originates from a study of blood T cell repertoires in COVID-19. V was cut by 5 bases and J by 0 bases, with 8 bases left in between. The CDR3 loop spans 13 amino acids. CDR1 and CDR2 from the germline V gene are LNHDA and SQIVND (reference sequence). The assay was immunoSEQ multiplex PCR, and TCRdb's table has in-frame clones only and misses some. Here the sample spans fewer than 300,000 clones, around 85% being singletons. This clone was detected only once. V is TRBV19 and J is TRBJ2-7; possible D gene TRBD2, 6 bases. This TCR derives from a woman aged 50 to 65 who had recovered from COVID-19. The specimen sequenced was PBMCs or T cells enriched from blood (not recorded which). The CDR3 here is CASSQLASYEQYF. The CDR3 DNA reads TGTGCCAGTAGTCAACTAGCCTCCTACGAGCAGTACTTC.